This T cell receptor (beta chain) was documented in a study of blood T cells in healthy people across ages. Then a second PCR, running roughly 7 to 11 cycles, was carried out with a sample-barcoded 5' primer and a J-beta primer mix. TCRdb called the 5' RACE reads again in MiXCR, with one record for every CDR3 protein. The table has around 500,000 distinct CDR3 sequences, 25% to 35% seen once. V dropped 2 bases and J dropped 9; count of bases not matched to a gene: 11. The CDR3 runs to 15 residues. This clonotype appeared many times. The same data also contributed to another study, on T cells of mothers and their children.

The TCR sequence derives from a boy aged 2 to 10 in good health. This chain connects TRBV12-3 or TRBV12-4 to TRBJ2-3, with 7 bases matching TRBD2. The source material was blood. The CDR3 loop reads CASSLTSGASWTQYF. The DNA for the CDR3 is TGTGCCAGCAGTTTAACCAGCGGGGCTTCCTGGACGCAGTATTTT.